This TCR beta chain appears in the sequencing data of a study of blood T cell repertoires in COVID-19. Across the whole study: Acute-phase and convalescent COVID-19 samples originated in the United States, Italy and Spain. The cDNA or gDNA used as material had been derived from T cells, B-cell-depleted T cells, or PBMCs.

Methods used by the authors: Estimation of nucleated cell counts relied on the amplification of reference gene primers. Some clones are missing from TCRdb's copy, which holds only in-frame ones; the method was immunoSEQ multiplex PCR. V and J calls and clone size are given by that table; D and trimming were obtained from the DNA. In the table there are around 20,000 clones, 85% to 90% of which are singletons. CDR3 length: 13 amino acids. Trimming shortened V by 5 bases and J by 8 bases, and 15 bases separated the two germline ends. Germline loops: CDR1 SGHVS, CDR2 FNYEAQ. This sequence joins TRBV7-6 and TRBJ1-1; the D is unclear. This receptor was obtained from a man in his 70s with acute or convalescent COVID-19. Sample: peripheral blood. CDR3 DNA sequence: TGTGCCAGCAGCCCCCGTAACGAGCGGGAAGCTTTCTTT. Translation: CASSPRNEREAFF.